This TCR beta chain is from a study of blood T cell repertoires in COVID-19. Study-wide context: Researchers got acute and convalescent COVID-19 samples from the United States, Italy and Spain. T cells, B-cell-depleted T cells, or PBMCs supplied cDNA or gDNA.

V was trimmed by 5 bases and J by 0 bases, leaving 10 bases between them. This CDR3 comprises 14 residues. The germline V gene encodes CDR1 SGHTA and CDR2 FQGNSA. Seattle patient enrollment occurred during active infection, with longitudinal follow-up thereafter. Authors' data handling: Reference gene primer amplification in the assay estimated nucleated cell counts. The assay was immunoSEQ multiplex PCR, and TCRdb's table has in-frame clones only and misses some. That table supplies the V and J calls and clone size; D and trimming were determined from the DNA. The sample consists of under 450,000 clones, approximately 86% of them appearing once.

The specimen was peripheral blood. The TCR was taken from a woman aged 55-70 years with COVID-19, enrolled during active disease. The gene calls are TRBV7-2 and TRBJ1-1; D possibly corresponds to TRBD1 (6 bases). For the CDR3, the DNA is TGTGCCAGCAGCCCCCAGGGGTTGAACACTGAAGCTTTCTTT. Its translation is CASSPQGLNTEAFF.